This section outlines one T cell receptor beta chain sequence together with its context. The sample originates from a study of blood T cell repertoires in COVID-19. As for the study in general: In each case, the material was cDNA or gDNA derived from T cells, B-cell-depleted T cells, or PBMCs.

Before being deemed recovered, Cohort 3 donors had two negative PCRs, clearance, or symptom resolution. The protocol was immunoSEQ multiplex PCR, while the TCRdb copy is restricted to in-frame clones and leaves out a portion. The table has about 370,000 clones, 80% to 90% seen once. Looked up from germline, CDR1 is SGHRS and CDR2 is YFSETQ. Trimming left V 4 bases short and J 0 bases short, with 11 bases between. The CDR3 extends over 15 amino acids. The sequenced sample consisted of PBMCs or T cells enriched from blood (not recorded which). The chain combines TRBV5-1 with TRBJ2-1; D not resolved. The sequence came from a man younger than 30 who had recovered from COVID-19. The CDR3 loop reads CASSAETLSYNEQFF. Here the CDR3 DNA reads TGCGCCAGCAGCGCCGAGACACTCTCCTACAATGAGCAGTTCTTC.